This T cell receptor beta chain was observed in a study of CD8+ T cells in alopecia areata. Looking at the study overall: At a dose of 5 to 10 mg twice daily, oral tofacitinib was given to treated patients.

Reverse transcribed after extraction, RNA yielded cDNA as the sequencing template. Repertoires were generated with immunoSEQ multiplex PCR, while TCRdb's copy carries only in-frame clones and drops some. The table records 200,000 or so clones, roughly 44% of them present only once. Treatment described: oral pan-JAK inhibitor, 5-10 mg twice daily. Germline V gene data show CDR1 as SGHNT and CDR2 as YYREEE (reference sequence). CDR3 length equals 13 residues. The V end was cut by 4 bases, the J end by 5 bases, with 12 bases between. The rearrangement uses TRBV5-4 and TRBJ2-5; D may be TRBD1 or TRBD2 (5 bases each). The clonotype originates from a human donor with alopecia areata. Source: CD4+ T cells sorted from blood, taken at roughly week 36, from a patient treated with tofacitinib. CDR3 protein: CASSLKGEETQYF. The CDR3 coding sequence is TGTGCCAGCAGCCTGAAAGGGGAGGAGACCCAGTACTTC.